This TCR beta chain is from a study of metastatic and nonmetastatic thyroid tumors. Study overall: Both malignant and benign thyroid patients supplied peripheral blood and tumor or nodule tissue samples, across which the repertoires of these patients were then compared. Notes on the study in general: It was reportedly found that TCR beta diversity was significantly higher in malignant thyroid tumors than in benign nodules, a difference seen in both blood and tumor samples.

The CDR3 contains 11 residues. Germline V gene lookup returns CDR1 KGHSH and CDR2 LQKENI. On this clone: Its antigen remains unidentified. The junction departs from the called germline gene at one end, perhaps through a read error.

Thyroid surgery took place with no prior treatment in any patient. Authors' processing steps: To classify distant metastasis in papillary thyroid cancer, a model was built from CDR3 differences across clinicopathological groups. TCRdb re-clonotyped the PCR reads via MiXCR. The V and J calls come from TCRdb's annotation, not from the publication. This sample has 35,000 to 45,000 clones, with about 26% found just once. Sample: blood. V usage is TRBV18 and J usage is TRBJ2-3; D remains ambiguous. The receptor was isolated from a male donor with papillary thyroid cancer or a benign thyroid nodule (not recorded which). Some clones in this sample may be carry-over from other donors' samples. The CDR3 protein is CASSRTDTQYF. The CDR3, as DNA: TGTGCCAGCTCACGCACAGATACGCAGTACTTT.